This T cell receptor beta chain was sequenced during a study of early T cells in non-severe SARS-CoV-2 infection. As for the study in general: The sequenced material was bulk RNA from unsorted whole blood, and its chains were unpaired.

Individual cDNA molecules received unique molecular identifiers during library preparation. TCRdb reprocessed the 5' RACE reads with MiXCR, giving one entry per CDR3 protein. This sample carries about 53,000 distinct CDR3 sequences, 9% to 15% of them seen once, and the ten largest clones take 2.5%. This clonotype was picked up a small number of times. The V gene's germline CDR1 is DFQATT and CDR2 SNEGSKA (reference sequence). The V gene lost 6 bases and the J gene lost 5 bases, with 11 bases spanning the gap. The CDR3 sequence is 12 residues long. The chain employs TRBV20-1 and TRBJ2-1; no reliable D call. This sequence was found in an adult who was a healthcare worker with PCR-confirmed SARS-CoV-2 infection or an uninfected control (not recorded which). The sequenced sample was whole blood, obtained at baseline. The CDR3 region is CSAPGRNNEQFF. For the CDR3, the DNA is TGCAGTGCCCCGGGCAGAAACAATGAGCAGTTCTTC.